What follows are 21 T cell receptor beta chains derived from one specimen sequenced in a study of Ad26.COV2.S vaccination and SARS-CoV-2 variants. Regarding treatment: roughly 18 received Ad26.COV2.S at low or high dose, single or two shots; about 5 received placebo; per-sample allocation not given. Specimen acquisition occurred on day 63 following the initial vaccine or placebo injection. The repertoire was sequenced with immunoSEQ multiplex PCR; TCRdb's copy has only in-frame clones and lacks some. The table records roughly 500,000 clones, about 91% of them present only once. Sequenced material: peripheral blood, taken in a trial of Ad26.COV2.S vaccine versus placebo. The receptors come from a person aged 18-60 years who received the Ad26.COV2.S COVID-19 vaccine or a placebo.

The chain carries TRBV6-2 or TRBV6-3 and TRBJ2-7, with a possible D match to TRBD1 (5 bases). This CDR3 has 16 residues. Per the germline V gene, CDR1 is MNHEY and CDR2 is SVGEGT. V was trimmed by 0 bases and J by 3 bases, leaving 15 bases between them. The CDR3 DNA reads as TGTGCCAGCAGTTACTCGCCGGGCAGGGTTTTCTACGAGCAGTACTTC. This gives the protein CASSYSPGRVFYEQYF.

Turning to this clone: The sample has other DNA sequences that encode this CDR3 too. This chain links TRBV5-4 with TRBJ1-1; D is uncertain. Germline CDR1 SGHNT, CDR2 YYREEE (reference sequence). The CDR3 extends over 13 amino acids. Trimming took 0 bases from V and 1 from J, leaving 4 bases between them. CDR3 protein: CASSLAGNTEAFF. CDR3 coding DNA: TGTGCCAGCAGCTTGGCGGGGAACACTGAAGCTTTCTTT.

The CDR3: CASSLEPGDTQYF. CDR3 sequence (DNA): TGTGCCAGCAGCTTGGAACCCGGGGATACGCAGTATTTT. The J gene is TRBJ2-3, the V gene TRBV5-4; D not certain. CDR1 is SGHNT and CDR2 is YYREEE in the germline V gene (reference sequence). This CDR3 contains 13 residues. Trimming took off 0 bases at V and 6 bases at J, with 8 bases between the two ends.

The gene calls are TRBV6-5 and TRBJ2-3; no clear D. The V end was cut by 0 bases, the J end by 5 bases, with 6 bases between. The CDR3 spans 13 residues. CDR1 and CDR2 (germline): MNHEY, SVGAGI. This CDR3 is CASSYSMGDTQYF. Here the CDR3 DNA reads TGTGCCAGCAGTTACTCGATGGGAGATACGCAGTATTTT.

The chain joins TRBV6-5 to TRBJ2-1, with 7 bases identical to TRBD1. Germline V CDR1 and CDR2: MNHEY, SVGAGI. With 0 bases clipped from V and 8 bases from J, the junction kept 10 bases outside the gene matches. The CDR3 runs to 16 residues. The CDR3 protein is CASSYSTGWGKDEQFF. The CDR3 bases are TGTGCCAGCAGTTACTCGACAGGGTGGGGGAAGGATGAGCAGTTCTTC.

V and J are TRBV5-6 and TRBJ1-2, with D perhaps TRBD1 (5 bases). Germline values: CDR1 SGHDT, CDR2 YYEEEE. V was trimmed by 0 bases and J by 2 bases, leaving 8 bases between them. The CDR3 runs to 14 residues. In DNA, the CDR3 is TGTGCCAGCAGCTTGGCCCGGGGGAACTATGGCTACACCTTC. This sequence encodes CASSLARGNYGYTF.

In its sample, this clone was seen once. The V and J genes are TRBV2 and TRBJ2-1; the D is unclear. The germline V and J ends were trimmed by 4 bases and 2 bases, with 6 bases remaining between them. Germline V gene data show CDR1 as SNHLY and CDR2 as FYNNEI. This CDR3 comprises 13 residues. The CDR3 DNA reads as TGTGCCAGCAGTGGAGCAGCCTACAATGAGCAGTTCTTC. It encodes CASSGAAYNEQFF.

V gene TRBV4-2 combines with J gene TRBJ2-3; D is perhaps TRBD1 or TRBD2 (5 bases each). The CDR3 is 15 amino acids. Trimming pared 4 bases from V and 6 bases from J, leaving 17 bases between. CDR1 LGHNA and CDR2 YNFKEQ come from the germline V gene. For the CDR3, the DNA is TGTGCCAGCAGCCCTCGGGACGGTGGGCGGGATACGCAGTATTTT. This sequence encodes CASSPRDGGRDTQYF.

The CDR3 bases are TGTGCCAGCTCACCGTCGGGGACCGCAGATACGCAGTATTTT. Encoded protein: CASSPSGTADTQYF. The V gene is TRBV18, the J gene TRBJ2-3, with D possibly being TRBD1 or TRBD2 (5 bases each). CDR1 and CDR2 from the germline V gene are KGHSH and LQKENI. Trimming cost V 3 bases and J 4 bases, with 11 bases left between them. This CDR3 is 14 amino acids long.

This clone has only one observation. The chain carries TRBV19 and TRBJ2-3, with 9 bases lining up with TRBD2. Germline trimming cut 9 bases from V and 0 bases from J; bases unmatched to any gene: 7. The CDR3 loop spans 15 amino acids. Germline V CDR1 and CDR2: LNHDA, SQIVND (reference sequence). For the CDR3, the DNA is TGTGCCAGCGCGGGACTAGCAGCTAGCACAGATACGCAGTATTTT. Its protein product is CASAGLAASTDTQYF.

This clone was seen only once. The genes are TRBV28 and TRBJ2-7; D uncertain. The CDR3 sequence is 16 residues long. Trimming left V 6 bases short and J 4 bases short, with 22 bases between. CDR1 MDHEN and CDR2 SYDVKM come from the germline V gene. For the CDR3, the DNA is TGTGCCAGCAGCCCCTTCAGCTTTCGGCAAATTTACGAGCAGTACTTC. Encoded protein: CASSPFSFRQIYEQYF.

The J gene is TRBJ2-1, the V gene TRBV9; TRBD1 agrees at 9 bases. Trimming cost V 4 bases and J 0 bases; bases outside gene matches: 20. Germline lookup yields CDR1 SGDLS and CDR2 YYNGEE. The CDR3 is made up of 21 amino acids. DNA of the CDR3: TGTGCCAGCAGCATCCCGGGACAGGGTTTGTCGGCGGGGAGCTCCTACAATGAGCAGTTCTTC. Its translation is CASSIPGQGLSAGSSYNEQFF.

V is TRBV5-1 and J is TRBJ2-1; D is unresolved. V was clipped by 0 bases and J by 4 bases, with 11 bases between them. This CDR3 has 15 amino acids. Germline V gene lookup returns CDR1 SGHRS and CDR2 YFSETQ. CDR3: CASSLEGIEYNEQFF. The CDR3 DNA is TGCGCCAGCAGCTTGGAGGGTATAGAATACAATGAGCAGTTCTTC.

The rearrangement uses TRBV5-4 and TRBJ1-6; perhaps TRBD1 as D (6 bases). The CDR3 loop spans 17 amino acids. Germline V gene sequence: CDR1 SGHNT, CDR2 YYREEE (reference sequence). Trimming pared 4 bases from V and 10 bases from J, leaving 24 bases between. This CDR3 is CASSIDGPIQGSSPLHF. The DNA for the CDR3 is TGTGCCAGCAGCATAGATGGCCCAATACAGGGAAGCTCACCCCTCCACTTT.

The chain couples TRBV28 to TRBJ2-5; weak D call: TRBD2 (5 bases). In germline, CDR1 is MDHEN, CDR2 SYDVKM. V dropped 5 bases and J dropped 5 bases, with 12 bases sitting between them. The CDR3 runs 13 residues. The CDR3 is CASSPTRRETQYF. The CDR3 nucleotides are TGTGCCAGCAGTCCCACTAGAAGGGAGACCCAGTACTTC.

This clone appeared a single time. For the CDR3, the DNA is TGTGCCAGCAGCCGCCACCTAGATCCTGATCAGCCCCAGCATTTT. Encoded protein: CASSRHLDPDQPQHF. This rearrangement joins TRBV4-2 to TRBJ1-5; no firm D call. V lost 4 bases and J lost 5, with 15 bases in between. Looked up from germline, CDR1 is LGHNA and CDR2 is YNFKEQ. This CDR3 spans 15 amino acids.

CDR3 DNA: TGTGCCAGCAGTTCTCGGGTCGTTTCAGGCACCGGGGAGCTGTTTTTT. It specifies CASSSRVVSGTGELFF. The V and J genes are TRBV28 and TRBJ2-2; no reliable D call. The CDR3 spans 16 residues. The germline V gene has CDR1 MDHEN and CDR2 SYDVKM. Trimming stripped 4 bases from V and 4 bases from J, with 16 bases between.

The chain joins TRBV28 to TRBJ2-1, with D possibly called TRBD1 or TRBD2 (5 bases each). CDR3 length: 14 amino acids. Germline CDR1 MDHEN, CDR2 SYDVKM. V dropped 11 bases and J dropped 0 bases, with 14 bases sitting between them. CDR3 residues: CAVTRDVSYNEQFF. The CDR3 nucleotides read TGTGCCGTAACCCGGGACGTCTCCTACAATGAGCAGTTCTTC.

This rearrangement joins TRBV25-1 to TRBJ1-1; 7 bases are shared with TRBD1. V shed 6 bases and J 8 bases; nucleotides not matched to a gene: 9. The CDR3 spans 13 residues. Germline V gene lookup returns CDR1 MGHDK and CDR2 SYGVNS. In DNA, the CDR3 is TGTGCCAGCAGCCCCAGGGGGTGGGAAGAAGCTTTCTTT. Translating gives CASSPRGWEEAFF.

This clone was recorded only once. V usage is TRBV6-5 and J usage is TRBJ1-1; 10 bases line up with TRBD1. Germline CDR1 is MNHEY and CDR2 is SVGAGI. V shed 11 bases and J 0 bases; nucleotides not matched to a gene: 6. The CDR3 spans 14 residues. The CDR3 DNA is TGTGCCGGAAGACAGGGGGCCGTGAACACTGAAGCTTTCTTT. It codes for CAGRQGAVNTEAFF.

About this clone itself: This sample includes further DNA sequences coding for the same CDR3. The chain couples TRBV19 to TRBJ2-1; D not certain. The V end was cut by 1 base, the J end by 9 bases, with 4 bases between. CDR1 and CDR2 (germline): LNHDA, SQIVND (reference sequence). This CDR3 region has 11 residues. CDR3 residues: CASSIVGEQFF. CDR3 sequence (DNA): TGTGCCAGTAGTATAGTGGGTGAGCAGTTCTTC.